This record looks at one T cell receptor (beta chain) sequence and its context. The target antigen is unknown. Germline CDR1 is MGHDK and CDR2 is SYGVNS. Trimming at V came to 7 bases and at J to 7 bases, leaving 9 bases not matched to a gene. CDR3 length: 14 amino acids. The data stem from a study of vaccination and CD4 T cells after COVID-19. Study summary: Convalescent cases consisted of six males and four females, of whom two were Hispanic. Two doses of either BNT162b2 or mRNA-1273 vaccine went to participants. Investigators stimulated cells with overlapping spike peptides drawn from SARS-CoV-2, HCoV-NL63, HCoV-OC43 and HCoV-229E.

Treatment described: roughly nine-day PBMC culture with coronavirus spike peptide pools or control peptides (ViraFEST assay). Peptide pools at about 9.5 ug/ml, together with 10 IU/ml IL-2, were added to cultures of about 2 million PBMCs per well. At the Johns Hopkins FTIC core, DNA taken from cultured CD4+ T cells was sequenced by way of the Oncomine TCR Beta short-read assay. In TCRdb, the PCR reads were re-called with MiXCR into one record per CDR3 protein. Here the sample spans about 7,800 distinct CDR3 sequences, roughly 63% being singletons. Sequenced: CD4+ T cells from blood, cultured in vitro. V gene TRBV25-1 combines with J gene TRBJ2-1; TRBD2 matches 8 bases. The clonotype originates from a human donor who had recovered from COVID-19. CDR3 amino acids: CASTSRSGRNEQFF. CDR3 nucleotide sequence: TGTGCCAGCACCTCGCGAAGCGGGAGAAATGAGCAGTTCTTC.